This T cell receptor beta chain came from a study of blood T cells in healthy people across ages (dated by TCRdb to the mid-2010s). Notes on the research overall: In model experiments, template switching captured about one uniquely barcoded TCR beta cDNA molecule for every two T cells. To avoid experimental bias, donors of different ages were distributed randomly across sequencing lanes. Four age groups were formed from the donors: young (average 16 years), middle-aged (around 37), aged (around 62) and long-lived (about 80). The study analyzed two additional independent replicas of 1 million unique cDNA reads from the same blood draw for two donors, one aged 18 to 30 and one aged 80 or older. To track age-related changes in TCR beta repertoire diversity, the study relied on deep sequencing normalized with unique cDNA molecular identifiers.

Library method: 5' RACE. Sequenced on an Illumina HiSeq 2500. A second roughly 6 to 12 cycle PCR used a sample-barcoded 5' primer and a J-beta primer mix. A template-switch 5' adaptor carrying 12 random nucleotides introduced a unique molecular identifier onto each TCR beta cDNA molecule. Each sample yielded at least 3 million CDR3-containing paired-end reads. The Mint cDNA synthesis kit, primed by a TRBC-specific oligonucleotide, was used to synthesize first-strand cDNA from all RNA. Following uracil-DNA glycosylase treatment, a first 18-cycle PCR with universal primers M1SS and BC2_uni_R was performed on all cDNA. Per the original workflow: For normalization, 1 million high-quality reads, each with a distinct molecular identifier, were randomly selected from each sample. Instead of being binned into consensus sequences, reads with shared molecular identifiers were discarded. CDR3 identification, clonotype clustering and error correction used MiTCR with a Q25 quality threshold and the strictest error-elimination algorithm. A nonparametric unseen species model using Euler transformation provided a lower-bound estimate of total TCR beta diversity. TCRdb redid the processing of the public reads, applying fastp at Q25 and MiXCR, and retained in-frame beta chains. All rows with the same CDR3 protein become a single entry with the most common DNA and genes. TCRdb, rather than the study authors, made the V and J calls. The sample records some 700,000 distinct CDR3 sequences, 43% of which are singletons. Of the sample, around 20% falls within the top ten clones.

The CDR3 runs 15 residues from the cysteine to the phenylalanine. Of all the DNA, just the CDR3 is kept, 45 bases in frame from base 1. The germline V end is reduced by 7 bases and the J end by 5 bases; junction bases left unmatched: 9. CDR1 and CDR2 are read off the germline V gene as SGDLS and YYNGEE. Donors were a few dozen systemically healthy Caucasian individuals from Russia aged about 6 to 100 years. Each donor gave about 9.7 milliliters of peripheral blood, drawn into EDTA-treated Vacutainer tubes. PBMCs were isolated by Ficoll-Paque density-gradient centrifugation, with at least 6 million obtained per sample. Total RNA was extracted from PBMCs with Trizol reagent, with at least 5.5 micrograms obtained per sample. Naive CD45RAhigh/CD27high T cell percentages were measured by flow cytometry on a PBMC aliquot from every donor. What the research found in general, with its limitations: As age increased, observed TCR beta diversity per million T cells dropped in a roughly linear way, and a significant reduction was already evident by age 40. Bulk unsorted PBMC profiling prevented conclusive comparison of naive and antigen-experienced compartments. The long-lived group showed more naive CD4+ T cells, fewer expanded clones and increased TCR diversity than the aged group, suggesting age selection. Estimates of total diversity based on one million sequenced T cells were regarded as lower bounds and as underestimates. There was a strong correlation between observed TCR beta diversity and the percentage of naive T cells measured by flow cytometry. Because donor CMV infection status was unknown, age-related changes in expanded clonotypes were potentially confounded.

Comments on this clonotype: The antigen it binds to is not known. No much larger clone exists at a distance of one base, and base qualities are not known.

The clonotype was recovered from an older woman in good health. The sequence joins TRBV9 to TRBJ2-2, with TRBD2 matching 9 junction bases. Input material: blood. The CDR3: CASQVGSGGTGELFF. The sequenced DNA is TGTGCCAGCCAAGTCGGCAGCGGGGGGACCGGGGAGCTGTTTTTT.